This T cell receptor (beta chain) comes out of a study of radiation and T cells in renal cell carcinoma. As for this clone: Antigen specificity is unknown.

Germline lookup yields CDR1 LNHDA and CDR2 SQIVND (reference sequence). The length of the CDR3 is 16 residues. V shed 0 bases and J shed 4 bases, with 13 bases lying between them. Here immunoSEQ multiplex PCR was the method, and the copy in TCRdb shows in-frame clones only, minus some. The sample has roughly 23,000 clones, around 49% seen once; the top ten hold 16%. Regarding the study as a whole: Compared with controls, irradiated tumors showed greater TCR clonality.

The sample's treatment: 15 Gy SBRT to primary tumor, nephrectomy 4 weeks later. The tumor was a clear cell renal cell carcinoma. The input for sequencing was tumor tissue, taken from a patient whose treatment included radiotherapy and nephrectomy. The J gene is TRBJ1-5, the V gene TRBV19, with D maybe TRBD1 (6 bases). The sequence came from a woman in her fifties or sixties with renal cell carcinoma. The CDR3 reads CASSIERSRGNQPQHF. CDR3 bases: TGTGCCAGTAGTATAGAACGTTCCAGGGGTAATCAGCCCCAGCATTTT.